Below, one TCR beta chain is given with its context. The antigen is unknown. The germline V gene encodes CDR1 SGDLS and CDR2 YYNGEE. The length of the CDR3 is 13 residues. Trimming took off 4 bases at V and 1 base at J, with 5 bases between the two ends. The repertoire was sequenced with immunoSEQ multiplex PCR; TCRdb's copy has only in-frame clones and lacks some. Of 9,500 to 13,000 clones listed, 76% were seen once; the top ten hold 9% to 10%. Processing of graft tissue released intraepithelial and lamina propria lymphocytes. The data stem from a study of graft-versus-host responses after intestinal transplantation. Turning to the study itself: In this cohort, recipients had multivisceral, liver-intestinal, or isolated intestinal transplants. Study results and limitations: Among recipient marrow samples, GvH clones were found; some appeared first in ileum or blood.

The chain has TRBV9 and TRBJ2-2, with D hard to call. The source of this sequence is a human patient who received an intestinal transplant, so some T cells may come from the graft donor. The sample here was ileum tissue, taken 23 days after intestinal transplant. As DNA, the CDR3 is TGTGCCAGCAGCCCAGAGAACACCGGGGAGCTGTTTTTT. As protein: CASSPENTGELFF.